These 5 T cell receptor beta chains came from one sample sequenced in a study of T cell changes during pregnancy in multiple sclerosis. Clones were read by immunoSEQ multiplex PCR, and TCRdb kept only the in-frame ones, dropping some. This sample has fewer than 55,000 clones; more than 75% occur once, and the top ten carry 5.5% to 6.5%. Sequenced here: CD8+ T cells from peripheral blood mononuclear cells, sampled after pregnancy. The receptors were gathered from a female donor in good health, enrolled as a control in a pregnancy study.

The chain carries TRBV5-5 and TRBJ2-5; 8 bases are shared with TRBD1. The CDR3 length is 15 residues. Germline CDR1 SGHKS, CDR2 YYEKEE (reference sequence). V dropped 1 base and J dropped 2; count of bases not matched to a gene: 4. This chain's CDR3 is CASSLSRGPQETQYF. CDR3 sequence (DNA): TGTGCCAGCAGCTTGAGCAGGGGGCCGCAAGAGACCCAGTACTTC. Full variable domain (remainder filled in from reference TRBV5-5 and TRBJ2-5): DAGVTQSPTHLIKTRGQQVTLRCSPISGHKSVSWYQQVLGQGPQFIFQYYEKEERGRGNFPDRFSARQFPNYSSELNVNALLLGDSALYLCASSLSRGPQETQYFGPGTRLLVL.

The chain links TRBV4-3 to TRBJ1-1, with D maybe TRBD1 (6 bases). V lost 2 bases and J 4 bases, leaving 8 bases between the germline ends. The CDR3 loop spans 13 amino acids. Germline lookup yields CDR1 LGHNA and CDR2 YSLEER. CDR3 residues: CASSQNRATEAFF. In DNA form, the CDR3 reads TGCGCCAGCAGCCAAAACAGGGCCACTGAAGCTTTCTTT.

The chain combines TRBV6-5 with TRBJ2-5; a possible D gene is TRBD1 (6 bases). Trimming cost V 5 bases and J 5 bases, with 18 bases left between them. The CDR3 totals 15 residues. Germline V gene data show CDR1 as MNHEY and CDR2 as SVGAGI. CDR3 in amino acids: CASSGPGARRETQYF. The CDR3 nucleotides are TGTGCCAGCAGTGGTCCAGGGGCTAGGCGGGAGACCCAGTACTTC.

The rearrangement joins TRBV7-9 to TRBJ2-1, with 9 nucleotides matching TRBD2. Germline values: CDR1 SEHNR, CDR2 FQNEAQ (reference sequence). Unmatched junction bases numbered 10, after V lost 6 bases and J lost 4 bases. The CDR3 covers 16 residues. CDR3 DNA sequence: TGTGCCAGCAGTTCAGCACTCGCGGGGGGGTACAATGAGCAGTTCTTC. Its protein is CASSSALAGGYNEQFF. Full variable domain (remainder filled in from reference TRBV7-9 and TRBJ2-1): DTGVSQNPRHKITKRGQNVTFRCDPISEHNRLYWYRQTLGQGPEFLTYFQNEAQLEKSRLLSDRFSAERPKGSFSTLEIQRTEQGDSAMYLCASSSALAGGYNEQFFGPGTRLTVL.

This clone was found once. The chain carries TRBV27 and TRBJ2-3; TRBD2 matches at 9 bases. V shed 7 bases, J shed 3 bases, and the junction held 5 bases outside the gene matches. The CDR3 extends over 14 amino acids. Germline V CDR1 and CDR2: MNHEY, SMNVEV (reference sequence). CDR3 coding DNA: TGTGCCAGCACGGGGACTAGCTTGACAGATACGCAGTATTTT. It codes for CASTGTSLTDTQYF.